Below are 23 T cell receptor beta chains sequenced from a single sample in a study of blood T cells in healthy people across ages. Through a sample-barcoded 5' primer and a J-beta primer mix, a second PCR was run for about 6 to 11 cycles. One entry per CDR3 protein results from TCRdb running MiXCR on the 5' RACE reads. The sample includes hundreds of thousands of distinct CDR3 sequences, around a fifth seen only once; the top ten take 3.5% to 4%. Sequencing was performed on blood. These receptors came from a man in his 70s in good health.

This clonotype was seen many times. The rearrangement links TRBV28 to TRBJ2-4; D could derive from TRBD1 or TRBD2 (5 bases each). The germline V gene has CDR1 MDHEN and CDR2 SYDVKM. Trimming took off 6 bases at V and 0 bases at J, with 21 bases between the two ends. This CDR3 has 18 residues. DNA of the CDR3: TGTGCCAGCAGCCCCGGGACCCCCATGGGTTTAGCCAAAAACATTCAGTACTTC. Translated, it gives CASSPGTPMGLAKNIQYF.

CDR3 amino acids: CATRGEGNSPLHF. The CDR3 DNA is TGTGCCACTCGGGGTGAGGGTAATTCACCCCTCCACTTT. This chain joins TRBV27 and TRBJ1-6; D gene ambiguous. This CDR3 contains 13 residues. Trimming left V 10 bases short and J 6 bases short, with 13 bases between. Germline CDR1 is MNHEY and CDR2 is SMNVEV (reference sequence).

The chain uses TRBV15 and TRBJ2-7; 7 nucleotides match TRBD1. V lost 3 bases and J lost 3; bases outside the gene matches: 8. CDR1 is LNHNV, CDR2 YYDKDF, per germline (reference sequence). The CDR3 loop spans 15 amino acids. CDR3 region: CATSRLGTELYEQYF. DNA of the CDR3: TGTGCCACCAGCAGGTTAGGGACAGAACTCTACGAGCAGTACTTC.

The chain is built from TRBV20-1 and TRBJ2-5, with D maybe TRBD2 (6 bases). CDR1 and CDR2 from the germline V gene are DFQATT and SNEGSKA (reference sequence). Deletions cut 0 bases from V and 7 bases from J, with 12 bases between. This CDR3 region has 13 residues. The CDR3, as DNA: TGCAGTGCTAGAGATCGGACCGGGGGGACCCAGTACTTC. It codes for CSARDRTGGTQYF.

J is TRBJ2-5 and V is TRBV11-2; 13 bases align to TRBD2. With the DNA end fitting TRBJ2-1 better, the J assignment may be wrong. This CDR3 comprises 16 residues. CDR1 and CDR2 from the germline V gene are SGHAT and FQNNGV. CDR3 amino acids: CASSSTSGRAYNEQFF. The CDR3 DNA follows: TGTGCCAGCAGCTCAACTAGCGGGAGGGCCTACAATGAGCAGTTCTTC.

The V and J genes are TRBV29-1 and TRBJ2-7; the D gene is possibly TRBD2 (5 bases). Trimming left V 7 bases short and J 5 bases short, with 18 bases between. CDR3 length equals 13 residues. Germline V gene lookup returns CDR1 SQVTM and CDR2 ANQGSEA. Here the CDR3 reads CSGRSGLGHEQYF. DNA for the CDR3: TGCAGCGGCCGGTCCGGACTTGGGCACGAGCAGTACTTC.

This clonotype was seen only a few times. The rearrangement links TRBV7-2 to TRBJ2-5, with unresolved D. Per the germline V gene, CDR1 is SGHTA and CDR2 is FQGNSA. V lost 5 bases and J lost 5, with 15 bases in between. The CDR3 has 14 residues. CDR3 sequence reads: CASSPHTARETQYF. The CDR3 nucleotides read TGTGCCAGCAGCCCGCACACTGCCAGGGAGACCCAGTACTTC.

The chain couples TRBV19 to TRBJ1-5; no firm D call. From germline, CDR1 is LNHDA and CDR2 SQIVND (reference sequence). V was trimmed by 3 bases and J by 5 bases, leaving 8 bases between them. The CDR3 sequence is 13 residues long. The CDR3 coding sequence is TGTGCCAGTAGTATCGAAGACGATCAGCCCCAGCATTTT. Translated: CASSIEDDQPQHF.

This clonotype has more than one count but fewer than ten. The chain employs TRBV5-1 and TRBJ1-4, with 9 nucleotides matching TRBD1. The CDR3 is 15 residues long. The J segment lost 7 bases and the V segment lost 0 bases, leaving 4 bases of the junction unmatched. The V gene's germline CDR1 is SGHRS and CDR2 YFSETQ. CDR3 residues: CASSLVGQGIEKLFF. CDR3 DNA sequence: TGCGCCAGCAGCTTGGTTGGACAGGGGATTGAAAAACTGTTTTTT.

This clonotype was observed many times. The chain uses TRBV9 and TRBJ2-1, with 7 positions matching TRBD2. Losses at the gene ends were 2 bases for V and 10 bases for J; bases not matched to a gene: 12. This CDR3 comprises 15 residues. Germline lookup yields CDR1 SGDLS and CDR2 YYNGEE. The CDR3 nucleotides are TGTGCCAGCAGCGTCTGGATGGAGGGAGGGAACGAGCAGTTCTTC. Protein sequence: CASSVWMEGGNEQFF.

This CDR3 reads CSARDSAGDQPQHF. As DNA, the CDR3 is TGCAGTGCTAGAGATTCGGCAGGGGACCAGCCCCAGCATTTT. J is TRBJ1-5 and V is TRBV20-1; the D gene is possibly TRBD1 (6 bases). The V and J ends lost 0 bases and 7 bases respectively, with 13 bases between them. CDR1 DFQATT and CDR2 SNEGSKA come from the germline V gene (reference sequence). The CDR3 runs 14 residues.

This chain links TRBV13 with TRBJ2-3; D may be TRBD2 (5 bases). Trimming stripped 4 bases from V and 2 bases from J, with 16 bases between. Germline lookup yields CDR1 PRHDT and CDR2 FYEKMQ (reference sequence). The CDR3 runs 16 residues. CDR3: CASSSPNTRNTDTQYF. Here the CDR3 DNA reads TGTGCCAGCAGCTCCCCGAATACTAGGAACACAGATACGCAGTATTTT.

This clonotype was recorded at least ten times. At one of its ends the junction is not consistent with the germline gene, which may arise from a read error. CDR3 amino acids: CASSLGLAGDNEQFF. In DNA form, the CDR3 reads TGTGCCAGCAGTTTAGGGCTAGCGGGAGATAATGAGCAGTTCTTC. This chain joins TRBV7-9 and TRBJ2-1, with TRBD2 matching 10 bases. Germline assignment: CDR1 SEHNR and CDR2 FQNEAQ (reference sequence). The CDR3 runs 15 residues.

The V and J genes are TRBV20-1 and TRBJ2-1; D gene uncertain. Germline values: CDR1 DFQATT, CDR2 SNEGSKA (reference sequence). The CDR3 spans 13 residues. V lost 3 bases and J 5 bases, leaving 11 bases between the germline ends. The CDR3 nucleotides read TGCAGTGCTAGCGAGGCGCTGCACAATGAGCAGTTCTTC. Translation gives CSASEALHNEQFF.

The table lists this clonotype with many counts. V is TRBV4-1 and J is TRBJ1-4; D gene ambiguous. The germline V gene encodes CDR1 MGHRA and CDR2 YSYEKL. The V gene lost 4 bases and the J gene lost 7 bases, with 16 bases spanning the gap. CDR3 length: 15 amino acids. The CDR3 spells CASSPRAGRGEKLFF. CDR3 DNA sequence: TGCGCCAGCAGCCCTAGGGCAGGCCGGGGTGAAAAACTGTTTTTT.

This clonotype came up a few times. The chain combines TRBV20-1 with TRBJ2-3; no firm D call. From germline, CDR1 is DFQATT and CDR2 SNEGSKA (reference sequence). V was clipped by 3 bases and J by 3 bases, with 7 bases between them. CDR3 length: 12 residues. Written as DNA, the CDR3 is TGCAGTGCTAGCTCCCGAACAGATACGCAGTATTTT. Its protein product is CSASSRTDTQYF.

This clonotype was seen repeatedly, ten times or more. V gene TRBV29-1 combines with J gene TRBJ2-1; D unresolved. Germline CDR1 is SQVTM and CDR2 is ANQGSEA. This CDR3 is built from 14 residues. V gave up 6 bases and J gave up 2 bases, with 14 bases separating them. The CDR3: CSVDTYPAYNEQFF. Written as DNA, the CDR3 is TGCAGCGTAGATACCTACCCCGCCTACAATGAGCAGTTCTTC.

CDR3 sequence: CASSVARSRSNTGELFF. The CDR3 nucleotides read TGTGCCAGCAGCGTAGCAAGGTCCAGATCGAACACCGGGGAGCTGTTTTTT. The V and J genes are TRBV9 and TRBJ2-2; D not certain. This CDR3 is built from 17 residues. Germline V gives CDR1 SGDLS, CDR2 YYNGEE. V dropped 0 bases and J dropped 0 bases, with 12 bases sitting between them.

The V call is TRBV5-5, the J call TRBJ2-1, with 9 bases identical to TRBD1. The CDR3 spans 14 residues. The germline V gene has CDR1 SGHKS and CDR2 YYEKEE (reference sequence). V shed 2 bases, J shed 5 bases, and the junction held 2 bases outside the gene matches. The CDR3 loop reads CASSFRDRDNEQFF. CDR3 bases: TGTGCCAGCAGCTTCCGGGACAGGGACAATGAGCAGTTCTTC.

This clonotype has just a few counts. This chain joins TRBV5-1 and TRBJ1-4; D remains unclear. With 0 bases removed from V and 0 bases from J, the gap between germline ends came to 18 bases. The CDR3 extends over 19 amino acids. CDR1 is SGHRS and CDR2 is YFSETQ in the germline V gene. The CDR3: CASSLVPSRVEATNEKLFF. In DNA form, the CDR3 reads TGCGCCAGCAGCTTGGTCCCGAGTCGGGTTGAGGCAACTAATGAAAAACTGTTTTTT.

This chain uses TRBV5-1 with TRBJ2-3; D is ambiguous. From germline, CDR1 is SGHRS and CDR2 YFSETQ. Trimming cost V 3 bases and J 0 bases, with 11 bases left between them. The CDR3 length is 15 residues. The CDR3 bases are TGCGCCAGCAGCTGGACGGCGGAGAGCACAGATACGCAGTATTTT. Translating gives CASSWTAESTDTQYF.

This clonotype was observed a few times. The V call is TRBV20-1, the J call TRBJ2-5, with D possibly TRBD2 on 6 matching bases. CDR1 is DFQATT and CDR2 is SNEGSKA in the germline V gene (reference sequence). Deletions cut 5 bases from V and 1 base from J, with 8 bases between. The CDR3 is 12 residues long. The CDR3 loop is CSAWRGQETQYF. For the CDR3, the DNA is TGCAGTGCTTGGAGGGGCCAAGAGACCCAGTACTTC.

CDR3: CASSSNTEGFTYEQYF. CDR3 nucleotides: TGTGCCAGCAGCTCCAACACAGAGGGCTTCACCTACGAGCAGTACTTC. The chain joins TRBV11-2 to TRBJ2-1; weak D call: TRBD2 (5 bases). Judging by the DNA end, TRBJ2-7 fits better; the J call may be wrong. Looked up from germline, CDR1 is SGHAT and CDR2 is FQNNGV. The CDR3 runs to 16 residues.